The 16 T cell receptor beta chains listed next were all sequenced from one sample in a study of T cell responses to AZD1222 COVID-19 vaccine. Sequencing was performed with immunoSEQ multiplex PCR; in TCRdb, only in-frame clones are kept and a portion is missing. In the table there are more than 150,000 clones, about 90% of which are singletons. Sequenced here: peripheral blood, sampled on day 0 of AZD1222 vaccination. Every receptor here comes from an adult in good health.

The chain combines TRBV7-6 with TRBJ1-2; TRBD1 aligns across 8 bases. Per the germline V gene, CDR1 is SGHVS and CDR2 is FNYEAQ. J lost 4 bases, V lost 1 base, and 5 bases had no gene match. The CDR3 has 15 residues. The CDR3: CASSLGTGPLYGYTF. CDR3 nucleotide sequence: TGTGCCAGCAGCTTAGGGACAGGGCCCCTCTATGGCTACACCTTC.

The gene calls are TRBV10-3 and TRBJ2-3; 8 bases are a match to TRBD1. Germline trimming cut 3 bases from V and 5 bases from J; bases unmatched to any gene: 10. The CDR3 totals 16 residues. Germline V gene sequence: CDR1 ENHRY, CDR2 SYGVKD. The CDR3 spells CAISDAGTGRGDTQYF. In DNA form, the CDR3 reads TGTGCCATCAGTGACGCCGGGACAGGACGAGGAGATACGCAGTATTTT.

This rearrangement joins TRBV7-2 to TRBJ2-7; either TRBD1 or TRBD2 may supply D (5 bases each). The V end lost 2 bases, the J end lost 2 bases, and 10 bases lay between the germline ends. Germline V gene sequence: CDR1 SGHTA, CDR2 FQGNSA. CDR3 length equals 14 residues. The CDR3 here is CASSLLRGAYEQYF. CDR3 nucleotide sequence: TGTGCCAGCAGCTTACTTCGAGGGGCCTACGAGCAGTACTTC.

The chain links TRBV19 to TRBJ1-5; D is possibly TRBD1 (5 bases). V lost 1 base and J 0 bases, leaving 13 bases between the germline ends. Germline CDR1 LNHDA, CDR2 SQIVND (reference sequence). CDR3 length: 17 amino acids. CDR3 nucleotides: TGTGCCAGTAGTATAGTTTTTTCGGGGGATAGCAATCAGCCCCAGCATTTT. Translated, it gives CASSIVFSGDSNQPQHF.

J is TRBJ1-1 and V is TRBV10-3; 8 nucleotides line up with TRBD1. This CDR3 is built from 13 residues. Germline V CDR1 and CDR2: ENHRY, SYGVKD. Losses at the gene ends were 6 bases for V and 7 bases for J; bases not matched to a gene: 7. The CDR3 loop reads CAISDTGTGEAFF. The CDR3, as DNA: TGTGCCATCAGCGATACCGGGACAGGTGAAGCTTTCTTT.

V usage is TRBV12-2 and J usage is TRBJ2-2; the table gives TRBD1 as D, unverified against the DNA. TRBV12-2 is deemed a pseudogene. The CDR3 is 19 amino acids. DNA for the CDR3: TGTGCAAGTCGCTTAGTTCAGTCGGGTGGACAGAAGAACACCGGGGAGCTGTTTTTT. Protein: CASRLVQSGGQKNTGELFF.

This chain links TRBV7-2 with TRBJ1-1; tentative D call: TRBD1 (5 bases). This CDR3 contains 14 residues. The germline V gene has CDR1 SGHTA and CDR2 FQGNSA. Trimming removed 5 bases at V and 5 bases at J, with 15 bases between. The CDR3 spells CASSASDSRTEAFF. The CDR3 DNA follows: TGTGCCAGCAGCGCCTCAGACAGTCGTACTGAAGCTTTCTTT.

This chain joins TRBV19 and TRBJ1-5; D is unclear. V was clipped by 1 base and J by 0 bases, with 10 bases between them. The V gene's germline CDR1 is LNHDA and CDR2 SQIVND (reference sequence). The CDR3 runs 16 residues. CDR3 coding DNA: TGTGCCAGTAGTATAGGGCAGCCCTATAGCAATCAGCCCCAGCATTTT. This encodes CASSIGQPYSNQPQHF.

This clone was detected a few times. The V and J genes are TRBV2 and TRBJ2-3; D gene unclear. Per the germline V gene, CDR1 is SNHLY and CDR2 is FYNNEI. V lost 5 bases and J lost 5, with 8 bases in between. The CDR3 has 12 residues. The CDR3 loop is CASSPSGDTQYF. The CDR3 bases are TGTGCCAGCAGTCCCTCCGGAGATACGCAGTATTTT.

There are a few counts of this clone. The V and J genes are TRBV30 and TRBJ1-5; D may be TRBD1 (6 bases). This CDR3 has 17 amino acids. CDR1 GTSNPN and CDR2 SVGIG come from the germline V gene (reference sequence). Trimming left V 5 bases short and J 6 bases short, with 26 bases between. The CDR3 nucleotides are TGTGCCTGGGTCGTACCCCCCCCGGGACACTGGCCTCAGCCCCAGCATTTT. It yields the protein CAWVVPPPGHWPQPQHF.

CDR3 amino acids: CASMSLVRGYEQYF. The DNA of the CDR3 is TGTGCCAGCATGTCCCTAGTCAGGGGCTACGAGCAGTACTTC. The rearrangement links TRBV6-5 to TRBJ2-7; possible D gene TRBD1, 6 bases. V lost 7 bases and J lost 3, with 16 bases in between. From germline, CDR1 is MNHEY and CDR2 SVGAGI. The CDR3 length is 14 residues.

The genes are TRBV5-1 and TRBJ1-2, with 11 bases aligning to TRBD1. Germline V lookup: CDR1 SGHRS, CDR2 YFSETQ. This CDR3 is built from 16 residues. V lost 10 bases to trimming and J lost 4 bases; unmatched junction nucleotides: 15. The CDR3 DNA sequence: TGCGCCTCAGCAGCTTTCCGGACAGGGGGCGGCTATGGCTACACCTTC. Translation: CASAAFRTGGGYGYTF.

In nucleotides, the CDR3 is TGTGCCAGCGGACCAGGACCCGAGCAGTACTTC. This encodes CASGPGPEQYF. This chain links TRBV6-6 with TRBJ2-7; D unclear. CDR3 length: 11 amino acids. V was cut by 8 bases and J by 6 bases, with 11 bases left in between. Germline V CDR1 and CDR2: MNHNY, SVGAGI (reference sequence).

The chain is built from TRBV6-1 and TRBJ1-6; possibly TRBD1 for D (5 bases). Trimming pared 0 bases from V and 6 bases from J, leaving 15 bases between. This CDR3 has 17 amino acids. Looked up from germline, CDR1 is MNHNS and CDR2 is SASEGT. The CDR3 DNA reads TGTGCCAGCAGTGAAGCGCTTCCCGGGGGGGGTAATTCACCCCTCCACTTT. It specifies CASSEALPGGGNSPLHF.

The chain joins TRBV11-3 to TRBJ2-1, with 9 positions matching TRBD2. J was trimmed by 8 bases and V by 4 bases; bases with no gene match: 12. The CDR3 is 16 residues long. The germline CDR1 and CDR2 sequences are SGHNT and YENEEA. CDR3 residues: CASSSGLAGFLDEQFF. Here the CDR3 DNA reads TGTGCCAGCAGCTCTGGTCTAGCGGGGTTTCTGGATGAGCAGTTCTTC.

The rearrangement links TRBV3-1 (or the pseudogene TRBV3-2) to TRBJ1-5; D is undetermined. V was trimmed by 0 bases and J by 7 bases, leaving 19 bases between them. The CDR3 contains 17 residues. The germline V gene encodes CDR1 LGHDT and CDR2 YNNKEL (reference sequence). The CDR3 nucleotides are TGTGCCAGCAGCCAAGATAGGTCGGGCCAACCTAGGCAGCCCCAGCATTTT. Protein sequence: CASSQDRSGQPRQPQHF.